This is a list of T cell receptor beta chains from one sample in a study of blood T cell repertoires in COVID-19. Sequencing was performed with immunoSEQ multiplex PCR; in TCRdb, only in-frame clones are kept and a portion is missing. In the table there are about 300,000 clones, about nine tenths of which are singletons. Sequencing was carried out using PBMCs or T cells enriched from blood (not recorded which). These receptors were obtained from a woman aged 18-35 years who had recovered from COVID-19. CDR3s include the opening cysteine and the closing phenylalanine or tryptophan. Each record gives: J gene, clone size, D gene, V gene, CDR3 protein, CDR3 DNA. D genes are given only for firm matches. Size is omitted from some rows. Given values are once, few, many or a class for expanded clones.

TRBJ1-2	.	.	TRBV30	CAWKFGTNGYTF	TGTGCCTGGAAGTTCGGGACAAATGGCTACACCTTC
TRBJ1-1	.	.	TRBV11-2	CASRGDRGGTAFF	TGTGCCAGCAGAGGGGACCGGGGGGGCACGGCTTTCTTT
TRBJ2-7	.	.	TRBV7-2	CASSLALTTYEQYF	TGTGCCAGCAGCTTAGCGCTTACTACCTACGAGCAGTACTTC
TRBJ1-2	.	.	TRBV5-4	CASSLYGAPTYGYTF	TGTGCCAGCAGCTTGTACGGAGCCCCCACCTATGGCTACACCTTC
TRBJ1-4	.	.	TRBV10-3	CAISDRQGNEKLFF	TGTGCCATCAGTGACCGGCAGGGAAATGAAAAACTGTTTTTT
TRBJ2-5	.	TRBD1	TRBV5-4	CASSSRTGEETQYF	TGTGCCAGCAGCTCTAGGACAGGGGAAGAGACCCAGTACTTC
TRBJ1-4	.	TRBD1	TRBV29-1	CSAVADRGRVGKLFF	TGCAGCGCAGTCGCGGACAGGGGACGGGTCGGAAAACTGTTTTTT
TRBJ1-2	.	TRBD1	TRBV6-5	CASSSRQGGGYTF	TGTGCCAGCAGTTCGAGACAGGGCGGTGGCTACACCTTC
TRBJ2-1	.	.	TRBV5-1	CASSPPQNNEQFF	TGCGCCAGCAGCCCCCCCCAAAACAATGAGCAGTTCTTC
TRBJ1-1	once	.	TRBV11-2	CASSFDRSNTEAFF	TGTGCCAGCAGCTTCGACAGGTCAAACACTGAAGCTTTCTTT
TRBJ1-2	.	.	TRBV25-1	CASSAYDGNYGYTF	TGTGCCAGCAGTGCCTATGACGGGAACTATGGCTACACCTTC
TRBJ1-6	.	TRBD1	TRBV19	CASSMLSGGNSPLHF	TGTGCCAGTAGTATGTTGTCAGGGGGCAATTCACCCCTCCACTTT
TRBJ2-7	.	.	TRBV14	CASSLDAYSYEQYF	TGTGCCAGCAGTCTAGATGCTTACTCCTACGAGCAGTACTTC
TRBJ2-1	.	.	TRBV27	CASSLSERNEQFF	TGTGCCAGCAGTTTATCGGAGCGCAATGAGCAGTTCTTC
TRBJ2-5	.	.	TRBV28	CASSPERRGKETQYF	TGTGCCAGCAGCCCGGAGCGGAGGGGAAAAGAGACCCAGTACTTC
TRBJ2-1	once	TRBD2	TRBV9	CASSVGSSGRGGQFF	TGTGCCAGCAGCGTAGGGTCTAGCGGGAGAGGTGGACAGTTCTTC
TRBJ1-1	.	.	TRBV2	CASSFDTEAFF	TGTGCCAGCAGCTTCGACACTGAAGCTTTCTTT
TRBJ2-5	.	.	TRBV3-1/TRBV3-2	CASSPPGVPETQYF	TGTGCCAGCAGCCCTCCCGGAGTCCCGGAGACCCAGTACTTC
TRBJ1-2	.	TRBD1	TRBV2	CASSVGQGARDGYTF	TGTGCCAGCAGTGTGGGACAGGGGGCGCGAGATGGCTACACCTTC
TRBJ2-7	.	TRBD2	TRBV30	CAWRMGLAISYEQYF	TGTGCCTGGAGAATGGGACTAGCGATTTCCTACGAGCAGTACTTC
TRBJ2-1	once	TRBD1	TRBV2	CASSVYRGPGNEQFF	TGTGCCAGCAGTGTCTACAGGGGGCCAGGCAATGAGCAGTTCTTC
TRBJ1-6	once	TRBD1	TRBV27	CASSSTGDPSPLHF	TGTGCCAGCAGTTCCACAGGGGATCCATCACCCCTCCACTTT
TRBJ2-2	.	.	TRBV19	CASSNSGGQTGELFF	TGTGCCAGTAGTAACTCAGGGGGGCAAACCGGGGAGCTGTTTTTT
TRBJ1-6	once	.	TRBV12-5	CASGGPGDPPLHF	TGTGCTAGTGGTGGCCCAGGGGACCCACCCCTCCACTTT
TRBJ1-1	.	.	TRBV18	CASSPGEGWRNTEAFF	TGTGCCAGCTCACCAGGTGAGGGCTGGAGGAACACTGAAGCTTTCTTT
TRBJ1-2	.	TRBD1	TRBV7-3	CASSLRGQGDYGYTF	TGTGCCAGCAGCTTAAGAGGACAGGGGGACTATGGCTACACCTTC
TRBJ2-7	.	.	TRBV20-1	CSASPGYEQYF	TGCAGTGCTTCTCCGGGGTACGAGCAGTACTTC
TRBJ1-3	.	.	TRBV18	CASSPQAGTSGNTIYF	TGTGCCAGCTCACCACAGGCAGGCACCTCTGGAAACACCATATATTTT
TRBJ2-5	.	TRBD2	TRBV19	CASTAPGLAKTQYF	TGTGCCAGTACCGCACCGGGACTAGCGAAGACCCAGTACTTC
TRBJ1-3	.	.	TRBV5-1	CASSLAGRSTAGNTIYF	TGCGCCAGCAGCTTGGCCGGGAGGAGTACGGCTGGAAACACCATATATTTT
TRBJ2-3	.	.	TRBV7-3	CASSHRGSHTDTQYF	TGTGCCAGCAGCCACCGAGGCTCACACACAGATACGCAGTATTTT
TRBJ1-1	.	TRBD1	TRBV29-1	CSAKGRAGGTEAFF	TGCAGCGCAAAAGGCCGAGCAGGGGGCACTGAAGCTTTCTTT
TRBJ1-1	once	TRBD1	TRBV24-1	CATSLSGTATEAFF	TGTGCCACCAGCCTTTCCGGGACAGCCACTGAAGCTTTCTTT
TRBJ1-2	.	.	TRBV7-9	CASSPFGFGPYGYTF	TGTGCCAGCAGCCCCTTCGGATTTGGGCCTTATGGCTACACCTTC
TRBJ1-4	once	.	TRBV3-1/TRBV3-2	CASSGQNEKLFF	TGTGCCAGCAGCGGACAGAATGAAAAACTGTTTTTT
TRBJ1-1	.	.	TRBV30	CAWSGLETEAFF	TGTGCCTGGAGTGGATTAGAGACTGAAGCTTTCTTT
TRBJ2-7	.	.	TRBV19	CASSMGPYEQYF	TGTGCCAGTAGTATGGGGCCCTACGAGCAGTACTTC
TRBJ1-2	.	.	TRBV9	CASSHGNNGYTF	TGTGCCAGCTCCCACGGTAATAATGGCTACACCTTC
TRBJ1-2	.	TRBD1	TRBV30	CASQGPGGGYTF	TGTGCCTCCCAGGGGCCAGGGGGCGGCTACACCTTC
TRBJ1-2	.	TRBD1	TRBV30	CAWSRTGGGGYTF	TGTGCCTGGAGCCGGACAGGGGGCGGCGGCTACACCTTC
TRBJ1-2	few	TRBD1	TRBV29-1	CSVTGQGTDYGYTF	TGCAGCGTGACGGGACAGGGAACTGACTATGGCTACACCTTC
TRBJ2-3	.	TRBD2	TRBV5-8	CASSQNPGLHSTDTQYF	TGTGCCAGCAGCCAAAATCCGGGACTACACAGCACAGATACGCAGTATTTT
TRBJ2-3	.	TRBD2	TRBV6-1	CASSEETSGDLDTQYF	TGTGCCAGCAGTGAAGAGACTAGCGGGGATTTAGATACGCAGTATTTT
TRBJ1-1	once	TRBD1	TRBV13	CASSSTGGWTEAFF	TGTGCCAGCAGCTCTACAGGGGGTTGGACTGAAGCTTTCTTT
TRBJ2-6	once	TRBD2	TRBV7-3	CASSSSDGTSVSGANVLTF	TGTGCCAGCAGCTCCAGTGACGGGACTAGCGTCTCTGGGGCCAACGTCCTGACTTTC
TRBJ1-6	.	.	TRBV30	CAWRHTDSPLHF	TGTGCCTGGCGGCACACAGATTCACCCCTCCACTTT
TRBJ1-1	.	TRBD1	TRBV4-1	CASSQRQGNTEAFF	TGCGCCAGCAGCCAAAGACAGGGGAACACTGAAGCTTTCTTT
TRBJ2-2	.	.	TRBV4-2	CASSQESFLAFGELFF	TGTGCCAGCAGCCAAGAAAGTTTTTTAGCTTTCGGGGAGCTGTTTTTT
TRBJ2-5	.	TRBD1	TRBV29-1	CSVLGDRDQETQYF	TGCAGCGTTCTGGGGGACAGGGACCAAGAGACCCAGTACTTC
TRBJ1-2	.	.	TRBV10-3	CALQMGAGGYTF	TGTGCCCTCCAAATGGGGGCAGGTGGCTACACCTTC
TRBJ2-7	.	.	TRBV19	CASSLEYSYEQYF	TGTGCCAGTAGTTTGGAGTACTCCTACGAGCAGTACTTC
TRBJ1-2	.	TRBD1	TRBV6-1	CASSEIWDSNYYGYTF	TGTGCCAGCAGTGAAATTTGGGACAGCAACTACTATGGCTACACCTTC
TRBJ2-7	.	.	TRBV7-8	CASSPDGGEQYF	TGTGCCAGCAGCCCAGATGGAGGCGAGCAGTACTTC
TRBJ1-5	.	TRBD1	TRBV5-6	CASSFSSGGEPQHF	TGTGCCAGCAGCTTTAGCTCAGGGGGCGAGCCCCAGCATTTT
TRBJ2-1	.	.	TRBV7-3	CASSLMARTYNEQFF	TGTGCCAGCAGCTTAATGGCGCGGACCTACAATGAGCAGTTCTTC